The T cell receptor (beta chain) under discussion was sequenced for a study of control samples from healthy donors and cancer patients. The assay was immunoSEQ multiplex PCR, and TCRdb's table has in-frame clones only and misses some. The sample shows about 140,000 clones, 92% of them seen only once. This CDR3 spans 14 amino acids. V lost 2 bases and J lost 5, with 12 bases in between. CDR1 and CDR2 (germline): SGHNT, YENEEA. The rearrangement links TRBV11-3 to TRBJ1-1; maybe TRBD1 (5 bases). The sequenced material came from blood. This receptor was taken from a man between 25 and 39 years old in good health. CDR3 in amino acids: CASSLTKGWTEAFF. The CDR3 bases are TGTGCCAGCAGCTTAACAAAGGGGTGGACTGAAGCTTTCTTT.